This record covers a single T cell receptor beta chain. Its antigen is undetermined. The second PCR ran roughly 7 to 11 cycles with a sample-barcoded 5' primer and J-beta primers. Using its own MiXCR run on the 5' RACE reads, TCRdb lists one record per CDR3 protein. The repertoire has around 940,000 distinct CDR3 sequences, 51% of them found once; the top ten carry roughly a fifth. Isolation of PBMCs gave at least 7 million cells per sample. Unmatched junction bases numbered 6, after V lost 7 bases and J lost 7 bases. Per germline, CDR1 SNHLY and CDR2 FYNNEI. The CDR3 loop spans 13 amino acids. The sample is drawn from a study of blood T cells in healthy people across ages. The study's findings and limits: More naive CD4+ cells and higher diversity were found in long-lived than in aged donors.

The chain couples TRBV2 to TRBJ1-5, with TRBD1 matching 8 bases. Sequencing used blood. The TCR sequence derives from a woman aged 60-75 years in good health. The DNA of the CDR3 is TGTGCCAGCACTGGACAGGGTTCGCAGCCCCAGCATTTT. Residues: CASTGQGSQPQHF.